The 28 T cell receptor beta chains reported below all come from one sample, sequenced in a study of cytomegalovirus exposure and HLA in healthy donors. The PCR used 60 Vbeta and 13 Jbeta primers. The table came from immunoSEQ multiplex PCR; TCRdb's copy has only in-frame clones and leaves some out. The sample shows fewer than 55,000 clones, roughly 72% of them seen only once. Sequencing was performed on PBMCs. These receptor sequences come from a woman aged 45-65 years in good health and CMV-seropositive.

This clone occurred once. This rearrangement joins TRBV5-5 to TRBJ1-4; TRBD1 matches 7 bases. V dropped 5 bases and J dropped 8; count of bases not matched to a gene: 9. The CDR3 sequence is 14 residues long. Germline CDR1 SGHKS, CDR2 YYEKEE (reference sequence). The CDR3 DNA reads TGTGCCAGCAGTAATGTCAGGGGGGAAGAAAAACTGTTTTTT. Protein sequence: CASSNVRGEEKLFF.

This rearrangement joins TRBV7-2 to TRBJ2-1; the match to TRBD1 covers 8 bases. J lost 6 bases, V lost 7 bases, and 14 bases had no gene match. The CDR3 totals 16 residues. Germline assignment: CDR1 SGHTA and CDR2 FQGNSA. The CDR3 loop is CASTPDRGRGRNEQFF. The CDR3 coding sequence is TGTGCCAGCACCCCCGACCGTGGCAGGGGGCGCAATGAGCAGTTCTTC.

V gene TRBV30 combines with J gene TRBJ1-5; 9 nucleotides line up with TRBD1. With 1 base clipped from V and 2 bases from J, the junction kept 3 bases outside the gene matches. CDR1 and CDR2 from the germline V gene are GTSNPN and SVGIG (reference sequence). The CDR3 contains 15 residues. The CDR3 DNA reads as TGTGCCTGGAGTGGGACAGGGGTGCGCAATCAGCCCCAGCATTTT. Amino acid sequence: CAWSGTGVRNQPQHF. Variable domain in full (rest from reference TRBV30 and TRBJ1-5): SQTIHQWPATLVQPVGSPLSLECTVEGTSNPNLYWYRQAAGRGLQLLFYSVGIGQISSEVPQNLSASRPQDRQFILSSKKLLLSDSGFYLCAWSGTGVRNQPQHFGDGTRLSIL.

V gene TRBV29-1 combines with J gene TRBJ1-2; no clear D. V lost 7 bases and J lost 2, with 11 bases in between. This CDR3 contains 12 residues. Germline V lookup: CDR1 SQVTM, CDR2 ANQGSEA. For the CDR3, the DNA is TGCAGCGCACCGACAAAGAACTATGGCTACACCTTC. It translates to CSAPTKNYGYTF. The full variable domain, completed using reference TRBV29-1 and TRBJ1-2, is SAVISQKPSRDICQRGTSLTIQCQVDSQVTMMFWYRQQPGQSLTLIATANQGSEATYESGFVIDKFPISRPNLTFSTLTVSNMSPEDSSIYLCSAPTKNYGYTFGSGTRLTVV.

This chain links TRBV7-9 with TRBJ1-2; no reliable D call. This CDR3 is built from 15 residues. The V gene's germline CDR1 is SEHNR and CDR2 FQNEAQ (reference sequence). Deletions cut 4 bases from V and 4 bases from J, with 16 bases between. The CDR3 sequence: CASSSRVALLYGYTF. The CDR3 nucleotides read TGTGCCAGCAGCTCCCGGGTTGCTCTCCTCTATGGCTACACCTTC.

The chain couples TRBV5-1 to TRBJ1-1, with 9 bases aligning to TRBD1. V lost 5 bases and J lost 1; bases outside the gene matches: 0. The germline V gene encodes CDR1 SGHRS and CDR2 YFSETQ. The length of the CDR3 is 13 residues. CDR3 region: CASRGQGNTEAFF. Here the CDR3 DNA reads TGCGCCAGCAGGGGACAGGGGAACACTGAAGCTTTCTTT.

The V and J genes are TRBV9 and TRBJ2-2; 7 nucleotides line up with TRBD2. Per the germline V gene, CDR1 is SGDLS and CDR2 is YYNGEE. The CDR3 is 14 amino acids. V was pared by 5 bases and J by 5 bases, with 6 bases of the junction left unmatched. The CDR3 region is CASRPTSQTGELFF. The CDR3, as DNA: TGTGCCAGCAGACCGACTAGCCAGACCGGGGAGCTGTTTTTT.

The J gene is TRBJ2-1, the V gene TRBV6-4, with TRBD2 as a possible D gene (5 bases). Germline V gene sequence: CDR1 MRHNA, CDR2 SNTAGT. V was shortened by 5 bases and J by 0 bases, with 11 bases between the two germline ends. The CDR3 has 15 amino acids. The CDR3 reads CASSPAGSSYNEQFF. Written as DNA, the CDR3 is TGTGCCAGCAGTCCCGCGGGTTCCTCCTACAATGAGCAGTTCTTC.

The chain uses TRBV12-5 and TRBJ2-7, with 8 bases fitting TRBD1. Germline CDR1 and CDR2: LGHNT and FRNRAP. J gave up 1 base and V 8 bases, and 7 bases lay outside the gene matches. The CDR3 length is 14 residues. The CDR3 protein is CASKSRTGSYEQYF. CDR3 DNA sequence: TGTGCTAGTAAGTCCCGGACAGGGTCCTACGAGCAGTACTTC.

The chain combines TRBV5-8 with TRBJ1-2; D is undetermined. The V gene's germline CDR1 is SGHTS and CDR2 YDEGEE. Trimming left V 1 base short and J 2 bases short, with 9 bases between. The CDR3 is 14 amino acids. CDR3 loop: CASSLWLVNYGYTF. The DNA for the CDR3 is TGTGCCAGCAGCTTGTGGCTCGTGAACTATGGCTACACCTTC.

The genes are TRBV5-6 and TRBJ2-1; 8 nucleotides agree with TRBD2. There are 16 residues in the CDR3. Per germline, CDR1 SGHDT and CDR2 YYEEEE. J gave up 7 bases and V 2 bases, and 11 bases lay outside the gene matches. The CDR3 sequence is CASSFISAGALNEQFF. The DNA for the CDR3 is TGTGCCAGCAGCTTTATTTCAGCGGGAGCGTTAAATGAGCAGTTCTTC.

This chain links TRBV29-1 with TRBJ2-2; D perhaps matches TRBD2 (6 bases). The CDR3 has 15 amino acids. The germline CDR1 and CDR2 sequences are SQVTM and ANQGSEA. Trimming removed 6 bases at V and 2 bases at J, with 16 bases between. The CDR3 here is CSVPRGDLNTGELFF. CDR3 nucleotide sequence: TGCAGCGTCCCTAGAGGGGACTTAAACACCGGGGAGCTGTTTTTT.

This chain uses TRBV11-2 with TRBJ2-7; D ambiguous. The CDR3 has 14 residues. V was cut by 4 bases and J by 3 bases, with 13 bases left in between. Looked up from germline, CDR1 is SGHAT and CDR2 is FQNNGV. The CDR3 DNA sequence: TGTGCCAGCAGCTCCCGAGGCTCGGACTACGAGCAGTACTTC. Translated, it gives CASSSRGSDYEQYF. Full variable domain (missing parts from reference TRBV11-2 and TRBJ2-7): EAGVAQSPRYKIIEKRQSVAFWCNPISGHATLYWYQQILGQGPKLLIQFQNNGVVDDSQLPKDRFSAERLKGVDSTLKIQPAKLEDSAVYLCASSSRGSDYEQYFGPGTRLTVT.

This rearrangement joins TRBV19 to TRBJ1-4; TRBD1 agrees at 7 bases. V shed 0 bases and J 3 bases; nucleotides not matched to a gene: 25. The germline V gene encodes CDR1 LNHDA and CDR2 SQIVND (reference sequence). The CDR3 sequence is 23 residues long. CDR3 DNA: TGTGCCAGTAGTATAGATCTCGGCGGTCGGGCGACAGGGAAGGCTCGCGCTAATGAAAAACTGTTTTTT. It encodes CASSIDLGGRATGKARANEKLFF.

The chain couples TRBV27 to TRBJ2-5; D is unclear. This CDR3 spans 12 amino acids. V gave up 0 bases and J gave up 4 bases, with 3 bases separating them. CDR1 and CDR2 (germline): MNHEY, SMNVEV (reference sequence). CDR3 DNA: TGTGCCAGCAGTTTATCCGGAGAGACCCAGTACTTC. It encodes CASSLSGETQYF.

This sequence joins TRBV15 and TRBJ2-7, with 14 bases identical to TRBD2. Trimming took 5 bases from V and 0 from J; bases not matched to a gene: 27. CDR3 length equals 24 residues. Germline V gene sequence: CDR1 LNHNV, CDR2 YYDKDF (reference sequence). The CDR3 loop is CATSGPRLRTRKGLAGGTSYEQYF. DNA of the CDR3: TGTGCCACCAGCGGACCAAGACTGCGGACACGCAAAGGACTAGCGGGAGGAACCTCCTACGAGCAGTACTTC.

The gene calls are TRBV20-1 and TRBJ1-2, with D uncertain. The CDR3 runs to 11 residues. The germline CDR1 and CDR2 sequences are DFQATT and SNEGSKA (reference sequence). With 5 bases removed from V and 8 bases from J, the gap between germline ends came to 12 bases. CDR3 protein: CSAAAVGGYTF. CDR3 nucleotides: TGCAGTGCTGCAGCCGTGGGCGGCTACACCTTC.

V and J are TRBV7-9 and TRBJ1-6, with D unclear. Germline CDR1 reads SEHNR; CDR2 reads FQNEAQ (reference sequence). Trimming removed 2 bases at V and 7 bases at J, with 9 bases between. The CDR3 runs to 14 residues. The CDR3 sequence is CASSLLTRNSPLHF. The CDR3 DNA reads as TGTGCCAGCAGCTTATTGACTCGGAATTCACCCCTCCACTTT.

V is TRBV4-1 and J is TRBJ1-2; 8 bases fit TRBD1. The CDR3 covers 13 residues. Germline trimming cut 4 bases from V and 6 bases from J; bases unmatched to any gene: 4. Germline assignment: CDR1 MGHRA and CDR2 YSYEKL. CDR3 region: CASSRDRSDGYTF. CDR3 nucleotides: TGCGCCAGCAGCCGGGACAGGTCGGATGGCTACACCTTC.

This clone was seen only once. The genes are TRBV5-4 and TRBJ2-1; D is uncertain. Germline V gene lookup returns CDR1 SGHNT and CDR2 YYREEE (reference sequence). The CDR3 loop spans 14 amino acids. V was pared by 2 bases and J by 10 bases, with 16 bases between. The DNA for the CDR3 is TGTGCCAGCAGCTTCCAGCCAGAAGACACGGAGCAGTTCTTC. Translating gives CASSFQPEDTEQFF. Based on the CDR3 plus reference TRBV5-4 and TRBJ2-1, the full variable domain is ETGVTQSPTHLIKTRGQQVTLRCSSQSGHNTVSWYQQALGQGPQFIFQYYREEENGRGNFPPRFSGLQFPNYSSELNVNALELDDSALYLCASSFQPEDTEQFFGPGTRLTVL.

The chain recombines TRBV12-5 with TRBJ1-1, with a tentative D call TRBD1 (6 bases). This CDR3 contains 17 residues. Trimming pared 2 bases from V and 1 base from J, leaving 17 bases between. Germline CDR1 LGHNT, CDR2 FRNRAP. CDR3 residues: CASGLTPKDSKNTEAFF. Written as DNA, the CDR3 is TGTGCTAGTGGTTTGACCCCCAAGGACAGTAAGAACACTGAAGCTTTCTTT. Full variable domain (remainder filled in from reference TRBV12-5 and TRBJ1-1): DARVTQTPRHKVTEMGQEVTMRCQPILGHNTVFWYRQTMMQGLELLAYFRNRAPLDDSGMPKDRFSAEMPDATLATLKIQPSEPRDSAVYFCASGLTPKDSKNTEAFFGQGTRLTVV.

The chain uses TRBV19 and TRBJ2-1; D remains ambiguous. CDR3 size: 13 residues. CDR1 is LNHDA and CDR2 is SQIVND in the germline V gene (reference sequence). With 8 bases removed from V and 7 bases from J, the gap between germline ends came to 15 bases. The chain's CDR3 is CASQSLGINEQFF. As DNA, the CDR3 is TGTGCCAGTCAAAGCCTAGGTATTAATGAGCAGTTCTTC.

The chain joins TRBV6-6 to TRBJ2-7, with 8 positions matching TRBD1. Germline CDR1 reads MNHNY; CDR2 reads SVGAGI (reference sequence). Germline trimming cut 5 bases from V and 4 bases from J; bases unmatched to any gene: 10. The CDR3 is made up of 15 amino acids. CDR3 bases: TGTGCCAGCAGTGACAGGGGCGAACACGATTACGAGCAGTACTTC. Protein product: CASSDRGEHDYEQYF.

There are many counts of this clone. In nucleotides, the CDR3 is TGTGCCAGCAGTGGACTAGCGGGGGGGCCAGATACGCAGTATTTT. Its translation: CASSGLAGGPDTQYF. The genes are TRBV6-1 and TRBJ2-3; TRBD2 agrees at 14 bases. Germline V CDR1 and CDR2: MNHNS, SASEGT. The junction had 1 base not matched to a gene; V was cut back by 4 bases and J by 4 bases. The CDR3 has 15 residues.

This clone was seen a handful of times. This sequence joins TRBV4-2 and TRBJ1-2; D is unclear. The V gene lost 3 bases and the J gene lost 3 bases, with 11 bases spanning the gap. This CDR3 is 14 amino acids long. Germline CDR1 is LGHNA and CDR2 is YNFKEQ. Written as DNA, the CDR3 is TGTGCCAGCAGCCACCTCCTAGGAGACTATGGCTACACCTTC. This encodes CASSHLLGDYGYTF.

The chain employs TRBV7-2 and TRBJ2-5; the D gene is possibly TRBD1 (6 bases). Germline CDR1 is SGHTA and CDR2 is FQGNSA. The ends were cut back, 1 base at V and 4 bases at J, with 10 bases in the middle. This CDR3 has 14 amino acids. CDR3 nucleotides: TGTGCCAGCAGCTTAGACAGGGCGTCAGAGACCCAGTACTTC. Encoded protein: CASSLDRASETQYF.

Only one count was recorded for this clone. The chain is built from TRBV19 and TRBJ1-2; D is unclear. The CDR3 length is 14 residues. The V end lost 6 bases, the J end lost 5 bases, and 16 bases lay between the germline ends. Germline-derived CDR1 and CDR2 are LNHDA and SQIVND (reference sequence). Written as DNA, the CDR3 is TGTGCCAGTAGCCCTGACCGCCGGACTTATGGCTACACCTTC. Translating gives CASSPDRRTYGYTF.

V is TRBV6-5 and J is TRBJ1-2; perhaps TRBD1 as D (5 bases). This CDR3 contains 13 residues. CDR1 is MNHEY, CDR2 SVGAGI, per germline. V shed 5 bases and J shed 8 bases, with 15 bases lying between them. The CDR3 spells CASSPGPGDGYTF. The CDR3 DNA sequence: TGTGCCAGCAGTCCTGGGCCGGGGGACGGCTACACCTTC.